The entry below gives a single TCR beta chain sequence along with its context. Its antigen remains unknown. V was pared by 4 bases and J by 7 bases, with 19 bases between. This CDR3 region has 14 residues. Germline V gene data show CDR1 as GTSNPN and CDR2 as SVGIG (reference sequence). The data belong to a study of cytomegalovirus exposure and HLA in healthy donors. Study-level results: Altogether, 150 to 200 TCR beta chains were recorded as cytomegalovirus-associated.

PCR was performed using 60 Vbeta and 13 Jbeta primers. Profiling relied on immunoSEQ multiplex PCR, and the TCRdb table lists in-frame clones only, not all of them. Its table records approximately 51,000 clones. Sequencing was carried out using PBMCs. The V and J genes are TRBV30 and TRBJ1-2, with a weak D call TRBD1 (5 bases). The TCR originated in a man aged 40-49 years in good health and CMV-seropositive. As DNA, the CDR3 is TGTGCCTGGATCGATGGGGGAGGGGCCCGTGGCTACACCTTC. Residues: CAWIDGGGARGYTF.